This T cell receptor beta chain was captured in a study of CXCR4 blockade with PD-1 therapy in pancreatic cancer. Study observations and caveats: Clone frequency correlated with its number of distinct nucleotide rearrangements.

Germline trimming cut 4 bases from V and 2 bases from J; bases unmatched to any gene: 5. There are 15 residues in the CDR3. The germline CDR1 and CDR2 sequences are KGHSH and LQKENI. Turning to this clone: Its specificity is not known.

The archived tumor blocks came from patients without neoadjuvant therapy before resection. Only in-frame clones appear in the TCRdb table, and some are missing; sequencing was by immunoSEQ multiplex PCR. The sample yields about 1,700 clones, more than 40% seen once. Material: tumor tissue. This chain connects TRBV18 to TRBJ2-1; 7 positions agree with TRBD2. This sequence was found in a human donor with pancreatic ductal adenocarcinoma. CDR3 in DNA: TGTGCCAGCTCACAGCTAGCGGACCCCTACAATGAGCAGTTCTTC. Translation: CASSQLADPYNEQFF.